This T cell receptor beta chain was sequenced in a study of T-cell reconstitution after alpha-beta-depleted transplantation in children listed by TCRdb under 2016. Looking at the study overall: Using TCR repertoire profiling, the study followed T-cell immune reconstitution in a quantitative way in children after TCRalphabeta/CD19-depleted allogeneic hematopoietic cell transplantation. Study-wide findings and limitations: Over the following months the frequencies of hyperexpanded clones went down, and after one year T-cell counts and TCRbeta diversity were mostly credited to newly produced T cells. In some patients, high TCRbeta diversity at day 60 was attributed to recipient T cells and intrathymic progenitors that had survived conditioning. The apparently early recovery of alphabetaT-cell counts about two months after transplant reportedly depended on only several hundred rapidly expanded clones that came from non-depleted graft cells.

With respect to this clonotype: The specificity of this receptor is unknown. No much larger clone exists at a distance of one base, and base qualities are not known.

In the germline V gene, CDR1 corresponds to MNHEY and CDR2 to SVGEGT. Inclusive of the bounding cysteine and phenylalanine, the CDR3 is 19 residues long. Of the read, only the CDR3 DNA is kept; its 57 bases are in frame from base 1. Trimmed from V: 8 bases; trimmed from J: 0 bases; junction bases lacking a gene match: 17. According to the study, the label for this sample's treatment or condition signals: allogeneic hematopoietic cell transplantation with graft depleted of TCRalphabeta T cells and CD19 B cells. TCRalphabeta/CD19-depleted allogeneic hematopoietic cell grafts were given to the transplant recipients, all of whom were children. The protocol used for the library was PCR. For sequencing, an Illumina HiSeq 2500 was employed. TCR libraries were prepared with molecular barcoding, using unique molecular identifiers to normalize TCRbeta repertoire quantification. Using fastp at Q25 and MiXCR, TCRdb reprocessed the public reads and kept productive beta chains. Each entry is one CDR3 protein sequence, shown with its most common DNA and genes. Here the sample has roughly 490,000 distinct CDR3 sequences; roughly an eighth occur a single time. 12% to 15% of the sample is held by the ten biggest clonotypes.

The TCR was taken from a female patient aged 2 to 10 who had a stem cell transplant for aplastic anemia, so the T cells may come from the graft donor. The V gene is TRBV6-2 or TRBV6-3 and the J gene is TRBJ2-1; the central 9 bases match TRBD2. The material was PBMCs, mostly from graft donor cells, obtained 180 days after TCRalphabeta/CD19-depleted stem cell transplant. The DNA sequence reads TGTGCCAGCGAGTTGGCGGGACTAGCCTTTGGGGGCTCCTACAATGAGCAGTTCTTC. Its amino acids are CASELAGLAFGGSYNEQFF.